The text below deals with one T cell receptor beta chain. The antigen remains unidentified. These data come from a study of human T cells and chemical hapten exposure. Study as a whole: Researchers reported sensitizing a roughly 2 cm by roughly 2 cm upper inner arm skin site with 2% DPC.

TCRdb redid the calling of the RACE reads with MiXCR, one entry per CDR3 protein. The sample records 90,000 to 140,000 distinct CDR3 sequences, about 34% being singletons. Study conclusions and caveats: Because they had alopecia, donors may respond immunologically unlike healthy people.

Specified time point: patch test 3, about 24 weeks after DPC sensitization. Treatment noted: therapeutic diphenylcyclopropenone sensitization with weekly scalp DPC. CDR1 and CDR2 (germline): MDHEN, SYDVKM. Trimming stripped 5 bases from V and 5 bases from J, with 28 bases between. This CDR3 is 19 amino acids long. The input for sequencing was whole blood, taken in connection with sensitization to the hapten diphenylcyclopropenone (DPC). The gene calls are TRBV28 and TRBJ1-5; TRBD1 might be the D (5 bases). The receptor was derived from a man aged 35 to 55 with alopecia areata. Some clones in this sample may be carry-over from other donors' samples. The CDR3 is CASSPNPQGGSRRYQPQHF. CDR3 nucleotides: TGTGCCAGCAGTCCAAACCCCCAGGGAGGCAGCAGGAGGTATCAGCCCCAGCATTTT.